Sequencing of this T cell receptor beta chain was carried out in a study of T cell responses to AZD1222 COVID-19 vaccine. Notes on this clone: Its antigen remains unknown.

Overall study findings and caveats: Epitopes outside B.1.351 and B.1.1.7 mutated regions reportedly drew nearly half of spike TCRs. Seropositivity was recorded at baseline in only a handful of AZD1222 recipients. With two AZD1222 doses given, Spike-specific TCR breadth and depth both rose.

Sequenced by immunoSEQ multiplex PCR; TCRdb stores in-frame clones only, minus some. The table has 120,000 to 150,000 clones, almost 90% seen once; the top ten hold roughly 3%. The TCR originated in an adult in good health. Sequences were derived from peripheral blood, sampled on day 0 of AZD1222 vaccination.

The CDR3 coding sequence is TGTGCCAGCTCCCCAAGGGATGCTGGGGCCAACGTCCTGACTTTC. Translated, it gives CASSPRDAGANVLTF. The chain employs TRBV18 and TRBJ2-6; D unclear. Germline loops: CDR1 KGHSH, CDR2 LQKENI. Trimming took off 6 bases at V and 2 bases at J, with 11 bases between the two ends. CDR3 size: 15 residues.